A selection of T cell receptor beta chains follows, all from one sample in a study of blood T cell repertoires in COVID-19. Method: immunoSEQ multiplex PCR; TCRdb's copy keeps in-frame clones and lacks some. This sample has about 220,000 clones; roughly 89% occur once, and the top ten carry approximately 6.6%. The specimen was PBMCs or T cells enriched from blood (not recorded which). The receptor set was obtained from a woman between 40 and 50 years old who had recovered from COVID-19. The CDR3 runs from the conserved cysteine through the conserved F or W. A D gene is named only where the DNA matches it firmly. Rows give clone size only sometimes, using once, few, many, or a class for an expanded clone.

cdr3_length	d_call	j_call	clone_size	v_call	cdr3_nt	cdr3_aa
16	NA	TRBJ1-2	NA	TRBV5-4	TGTGCCAGCAGCTTGGCTTCTGGCCCCCTGAACTATGGCTACACCTTC	CASSLASGPLNYGYTF
16	TRBD1	TRBJ1-3	NA	TRBV28	TGTGCCAGCAGTCCCTTGGGACAGGGGGCGGAAAACACCATATATTTT	CASSPLGQGAENTIYF
14	NA	TRBJ2-7	NA	TRBV28	TGTGCCAGCAGTTCCGGGACTGATTTTTACGAGCAGTACTTC	CASSSGTDFYEQYF
12	NA	TRBJ1-1	NA	TRBV28	TGTGCCAGCAGTAGGGGGATCACTGAAGCTTTCTTT	CASSRGITEAFF
16	TRBD2	TRBJ2-2	NA	TRBV29-1	TGCAGCGTCGCCGGGACTAGCTCAAGGCGGGGCGGGGAGCTGTTTTTT	CSVAGTSSRRGGELFF
13	TRBD1	TRBJ1-2	NA	TRBV4-2	TGTGCCAGCAGCCAGCCGGGACAGGGCGGCTACACCTTC	CASSQPGQGGYTF
13	TRBD2	TRBJ2-1	NA	TRBV11-2	TGTGCCAGCAGCCCGGGACTAGCTCTTGAGCAGTTCTTC	CASSPGLALEQFF
18	TRBD1	TRBJ2-5	NA	TRBV28	TGTGCCAGCAGTCCCTTTCGCACAGGGACAGGGCTTCGGGAGACCCAGTACTTC	CASSPFRTGTGLRETQYF
16	TRBD1	TRBJ1-1	NA	TRBV7-2	TGTGCCAGCAGCTTAGCGAGGGCAGGGGGTGTCACTGAAGCTTTCTTT	CASSLARAGGVTEAFF
15	NA	TRBJ2-1	NA	TRBV7-9	TGTGCCAGCAGCTTCTCCGGAGGGCCTACGAATGAGCAGTTCTTC	CASSFSGGPTNEQFF
12	NA	TRBJ2-2	few	TRBV11-2	TGTGCCTGTTCTAGAGGGACCGGGGAGCTGTTTTTT	CACSRGTGELFF
16	TRBD2	TRBJ2-1	NA	TRBV19	TGTGCCAGTAGTATTTTTGGGACTAGCGAGCACAATGAGCAGTTCTTC	CASSIFGTSEHNEQFF
14	TRBD2	TRBJ2-5	NA	TRBV29-1	TGCAGCGTTGCGGGGGGGTCCCGCCAAGAGACCCAGTACTTC	CSVAGGSRQETQYF
13	NA	TRBJ2-5	NA	TRBV7-8	TGTGCCAGCAGCCGGACACGGCAAGAGACCCAGTACTTC	CASSRTRQETQYF
17	TRBD2	TRBJ2-1	NA	TRBV7-6	TGTGCCAGCAGCTTACTAGCGGGAGGAGGTATACGCAATGAGCAGTTCTTC	CASSLLAGGGIRNEQFF
11	NA	TRBJ1-2	NA	TRBV24-1	TGTGCCACCAGTGATACGGGACATACCTTCTTC	CATSDTGHTFF
16	NA	TRBJ2-3	NA	TRBV7-8	TGTGCCAGCAGCTTAGTGTTGGGGGGACGCACAGATACGCAGTATTTT	CASSLVLGGRTDTQYF
17	NA	TRBJ2-3	NA	TRBV5-6	TGTGCCAGCAGCTTGTGGTTCGGCGGGGACCGAGCAGATACGCAGTATTTT	CASSLWFGGDRADTQYF
15	TRBD1	TRBJ1-4	NA	TRBV10-3	TGTGCCACCGCCGGGCCGGGACAGGGGTCCGAAAAACTGTTTTTT	CATAGPGQGSEKLFF
19	TRBD2	TRBJ2-4	few	TRBV29-1	TGCCGCGTTGCGGGGGGGGCCGGGGGTTGGACTTTTACCAAAAACATTCAGTACTTC	CRVAGGAGGWTFTKNIQYF
15	NA	TRBJ2-1	NA	TRBV5-4	TGTGCCAGCAGCTTGAGGGTAGCGGAGTACAATGAGCAGTTCTTC	CASSLRVAEYNEQFF
17	TRBD1	TRBJ2-4	NA	TRBV28	TGTGCCAGCAGGAATGACAGGGACGGACAAGCCAAAAACATTCAGTACTTC	CASRNDRDGQAKNIQYF
15	TRBD1	TRBJ2-7	NA	TRBV18	TGTGCCAGCTCACCGTCCCGGGACAGGGATTACGAGCAGTACTTC	CASSPSRDRDYEQYF
17	TRBD1	TRBJ1-3	NA	TRBV19	TGTGCCAGTAGTATATTCCTTTCCGGACAGGGTGGTGACACCATATATTTT	CASSIFLSGQGGDTIYF
15	TRBD2	TRBJ2-1	NA	TRBV11-2	TGTGCCAGCAGCTTAGCTAGCGGGCCCTACAATGAGCAGTTCTTC	CASSLASGPYNEQFF
15	NA	TRBJ2-7	NA	TRBV7-8	TGTGCCAGCAGCTTGCTCGCGGCAAGCCCCTACGAGCAGTACTTC	CASSLLAASPYEQYF
14	NA	TRBJ2-5	NA	TRBV9	TGTGCCAGCAGCGAACACAGGGAGCGGGAGACCCAGTACTTC	CASSEHRERETQYF
15	NA	TRBJ1-4	NA	TRBV5-6	TGTGCCAGCAGCTTGGTGGCCAGGGGTAGTGAAAAACTGTTTTTT	CASSLVARGSEKLFF
11	NA	TRBJ1-2	NA	TRBV20-1	TGCAGTGCCCCCGCGGGAGTTGGCTACACCTTC	CSAPAGVGYTF
14	TRBD2	TRBJ2-1	NA	TRBV10-2	TGCGCCAGCGTAGGAAGCGGGAAATACAATGAGCAGTTCTTC	CASVGSGKYNEQFF
17	NA	TRBJ1-1	few	TRBV19	TGTGCCAGTAACGGGAGACTGGGCTTTGAGGCGGACACTGAAGCTTTCTTT	CASNGRLGFEADTEAFF
13	NA	TRBJ2-7	NA	TRBV7-2	TGTGCCAGCAGCTCCCTACTTTCCTACGAGCAGTACTTC	CASSSLLSYEQYF
15	NA	TRBJ1-3	once	TRBV3-1/TRBV3-2	TGTGCCAGCAGCCACCGTCGGGTCGTCGGGGACACCATATATTTT	CASSHRRVVGDTIYF
15	NA	TRBJ1-3	NA	TRBV7-2	TGTGCCAGCAGCTTAGGGCCTGGTACTGGAAACACCATATATTTT	CASSLGPGTGNTIYF
13	NA	TRBJ1-2	NA	TRBV29-1	TGCAGCGTTGAGGGGGCGTATGACTATGGCTACACCTTC	CSVEGAYDYGYTF
20	TRBD2	TRBJ2-2	NA	TRBV29-1	TGCAGCGTTAGAGTTCGGACTAGCGGGAGTCTTGGTGCGAACACCGGGGAGCTGTTTTTT	CSVRVRTSGSLGANTGELFF
14	NA	TRBJ1-2	NA	TRBV5-6	TGTGCCAGCAGCTTCCAGGGGCCTAACTATGGCTACACCTTC	CASSFQGPNYGYTF
16	TRBD1	TRBJ2-7	few	TRBV5-1	TGCGCCAGCAGCTTGGTCGTGACAGGGAGCTCCTACGAGCAGTACTTC	CASSLVVTGSSYEQYF
14	NA	TRBJ1-1	NA	TRBV3-1/TRBV3-2	TGTGCCAGCAGCCAAGGCCACAGGAACACTGAAGCTTTCTTT	CASSQGHRNTEAFF
14	NA	TRBJ1-3	NA	TRBV6-5	TGTGCCAGCAGTTTAGGGGGCTCTGGAAACACCATATATTTT	CASSLGGSGNTIYF
12	NA	TRBJ1-2	NA	TRBV7-2	TGTGCCAGCAGCTTAGTGGCCTATGGCTACACCTTC	CASSLVAYGYTF
15	TRBD1	TRBJ1-1	NA	TRBV9	TGTGCCAGCAGCCCCACCGGGACAGGGGGGTCTGAAGCTTTCTTT	CASSPTGTGGSEAFF